These 9 T cell receptor beta chains share one sample of origin, sequenced in a study of T-cell reconstitution after alpha-beta-depleted transplantation in children. The TCRbeta library was prepared with unique molecular identifiers. TCRdb used MiXCR to reprocess the PCR reads, holding one entry per CDR3 protein. In the table there are about 600,000 distinct CDR3 sequences, over 9.5% of which are singletons. Sequences were derived from PBMCs from the stem cell graft donor, sampled from the stem cell graft. The receptors were gathered from a human donor who donated a stem cell graft to a child with acute myeloid leukemia.

The J gene is TRBJ2-1, the V gene TRBV9; a weak D match, TRBD2 (6 bases). This CDR3 has 14 amino acids. Germline lookup yields CDR1 SGDLS and CDR2 YYNGEE. The V end was cut by 4 bases, the J end by 7 bases, with 15 bases between. The CDR3 sequence: CASSSSGSWNEQFF. The CDR3 bases are TGTGCCAGCAGCTCCAGCGGGTCGTGGAATGAGCAGTTCTTC.

The sample holds a few counts of this clonotype. The genes are TRBV29-1 and TRBJ1-2; D unresolved. Germline V gene lookup returns CDR1 SQVTM and CDR2 ANQGSEA. This CDR3 is built from 8 residues. Trimming shortened V by 1 base and J by 9 bases, and 0 bases separated the two germline ends. CDR3 sequence: CSVEGYTF. The CDR3 coding sequence is TGCAGCGTTGAAGGCTACACCTTC.

The J gene is TRBJ2-1, the V gene TRBV20-1; either TRBD1 or TRBD2 may supply D (6 bases each). The CDR3 spans 16 residues. The V end was cut by 6 bases, the J end by 4 bases, with 22 bases between. In germline, CDR1 is DFQATT, CDR2 SNEGSKA (reference sequence). The chain's CDR3 is CSANSLGGIGYNEQFF. The CDR3 DNA is TGCAGTGCCAACTCGCTAGGGGGGATTGGGTACAATGAGCAGTTCTTC.

The CDR3 reads CASGHGQETQYF. The CDR3 coding sequence is TGTGCCAGCGGACACGGCCAAGAGACCCAGTACTTC. This rearrangement joins TRBV6-6 to TRBJ2-5; tentative D call: TRBD1 (5 bases). V lost 8 bases and J 1 base, leaving 8 bases between the germline ends. CDR1 and CDR2 from the germline V gene are MNHNY and SVGAGI (reference sequence). The CDR3 runs 12 residues.

The chain is built from TRBV4-2 and TRBJ2-7; 9 positions agree with TRBD2. The ends lost 0 bases at V and 2 bases at J; junction bases unmatched: 5. Germline CDR1 is LGHNA and CDR2 is YNFKEQ. The CDR3 length is 16 residues. The CDR3 region has the DNA TGTGCCAGCAGCCAAGAGCTAGCGGGAAGCACCTACGAGCAGTACTTC. The encoded protein is CASSQELAGSTYEQYF.

This clonotype occurred a few times. CDR3 sequence: CASSIGLVGYEQYF. CDR3 DNA: TGTGCCAGTAGTATTGGGCTAGTAGGCTACGAGCAGTACTTC. V and J are TRBV19 and TRBJ2-7; D is ambiguous. In germline, CDR1 is LNHDA, CDR2 SQIVND (reference sequence). V was cut by 3 bases and J by 3 bases, with 12 bases left in between. CDR3 length equals 14 residues.

This clonotype has just a few counts. This rearrangement joins TRBV4-2 to TRBJ2-3; 7 bases are shared with TRBD2. CDR3 length equals 14 residues. In germline, CDR1 is LGHNA, CDR2 YNFKEQ. J was trimmed by 4 bases and V by 3 bases; bases with no gene match: 4. The CDR3, as DNA: TGTGCCAGCAGCCAGTATAGCGGGCCAGATACGCAGTATTTT. Its translation: CASSQYSGPDTQYF.

At least ten counts were recorded for this clonotype. The chain couples TRBV20-1 to TRBJ2-1; D is possibly TRBD1 or TRBD2 (5 bases each). With 3 bases removed from V and 9 bases from J, the gap between germline ends came to 18 bases. Germline V gene data show CDR1 as DFQATT and CDR2 as SNEGSKA (reference sequence). The CDR3 spans 14 residues. CDR3 residues: CSASNQQGRFEQFF. CDR3 nucleotides: TGCAGTGCTAGTAATCAGCAGGGACGATTTGAGCAGTTCTTC.

The gene calls are TRBV11-2 and TRBJ2-2; D is unresolved. The CDR3 extends over 15 amino acids. The germline CDR1 and CDR2 sequences are SGHAT and FQNNGV. Trimming took 5 bases from V and 0 from J, leaving 10 bases between them. DNA for the CDR3: TGTGCCAGCAGCGGGCCCCTAGCGAACACCGGGGAGCTGTTTTTT. As protein: CASSGPLANTGELFF. Full variable domain (outside the CDR3, taken from reference TRBV11-2 and TRBJ2-2): EAGVAQSPRYKIIEKRQSVAFWCNPISGHATLYWYQQILGQGPKLLIQFQNNGVVDDSQLPKDRFSAERLKGVDSTLKIQPAKLEDSAVYLCASSGPLANTGELFFGEGSRLTVL.